The 30 T cell receptor beta chains listed next were all sequenced from one sample in a study of CD8+ T cells in alopecia areata. The authors sorted pooled cutaneous lymph node cells using CD4, CD8alpha, NKG2D, NKG2ACE and other markers. Extraction and reverse transcription of RNA yielded cDNA as the sequencing template. Measured with immunoSEQ multiplex PCR; TCRdb has only the in-frame clones, and not every one. Observed in the sample are around 290,000 clones, none of them singletons. The sequenced sample consisted of CD4+ T cells sorted from a lymph node. These receptors were collected from a C3H/HeJ mouse with alopecia areata. The MHC haplotype of the strain is H2-k.

In the case of this clone: Gene names refer to mouse genes. The read gets to within 4 residues of the CDR3 end, and the germline J gene fills in the rest. The V call is TRBV1, the J call TRBJ2-1; TRBD2 matches 12 bases. Germline-derived CDR1 and CDR2 are NSQYPW and LRSPGD (reference sequence). V shed 6 bases, J shed 1 base, and the junction held 4 bases outside the gene matches. CDR3 size: 16 residues. The CDR3 region is CTCRPDWGGNYAEQFF. The part of the CDR3 DNA that was read is TGCACCTGCAGGCCGGACTGGGGGGGGAACTATGCT.

About this clone itself: Gene and germline names: mouse. The read finishes 4 residues shy of the CDR3 end, and the germline J gene is used to complete it. This chain links TRBV19 with TRBJ2-1; 11 bases line up with TRBD2. CDR1 is FNHDT and CDR2 is SITEND in the germline V gene (reference sequence). This CDR3 spans 12 amino acids. CDR3 loop: CASNWGGAEQFF. CDR3 DNA, as far as it was read: TGTGCCAGCAACTGGGGGGGCGCT.

This clone was observed a handful of times. All gene names here are mouse names. The read falls 4 residues short of the CDR3 end, and the missing part is taken from the germline J gene. The gene calls are TRBV5 and TRBJ2-1; TRBD2 is a possible D gene (6 bases). This CDR3 contains 15 residues. V was pared by 4 bases and J by 0 bases, with 10 bases between. Germline V CDR1 and CDR2: LGHNA, YNLKQL (reference sequence). The CDR3 region is CASSPNWVNYAEQFF. The sequenced part of the CDR3 DNA is TGTGCCAGCAGCCCGAACTGGGTTAACTATGCT.

This clone was seen more than once but under ten times. The listed genes are named as in mouse. The read finishes 4 residues shy of the CDR3 end, and the germline J gene is used to complete it. This sample includes further DNA sequences coding for the same CDR3. The chain carries TRBV1 and TRBJ2-5, with TRBD2 matching over 8 bases. Germline lookup yields CDR1 NSQYPW and CDR2 LRSPGD (reference sequence). The CDR3 covers 14 residues. The CDR3 sequence: CTCSAEGGADTQYF. The sequenced CDR3 bases are TGCACCTGCAGTGCAGAGGGGGGGGCAGAC.

This clone was picked up a small number of times. These gene names are mouse names. The CDR3 is cut off 4 residues early in the read; its end comes from the germline J gene. The chain recombines TRBV13-3 with TRBJ2-5, with a possible D match to TRBD1 (7 bases). Germline lookup yields CDR1 NNHDY and CDR2 SYVADS. The CDR3 is 14 residues long. The CDR3 loop is CASSGGGGRDTQYF. The covered CDR3 bases are TGTGCCAGCAGTGGAGGAGGGGGCAGGGAC.

In its sample, this clone was seen a few times. These gene names are mouse names. Read coverage stops 4 residues before the CDR3 terminus; the germline J gene supplies the remainder. This chain links TRBV13-2 with TRBJ2-2, with TRBD1 as a possible D gene (5 bases). Trimming pared 2 bases from V and 3 bases from J, leaving 5 bases between. The CDR3 has 13 amino acids. From germline, CDR1 is NNHNN and CDR2 SYGAGS (reference sequence). The CDR3: CASGEQDTGQLYF. Incomplete CDR3 DNA: TGTGCCAGCGGTGAACAGGACACCGGG.

In the case of this clone: Mouse gene names apply. Read sequence stops 4 residues before the CDR3 end, and the germline J gene provides the missing end. The chain joins TRBV13-3 to TRBJ1-1, with 7 bases that match TRBD1. The CDR3 loop spans 15 amino acids. J gave up 1 base and V 2 bases, and 5 bases lay outside the gene matches. Germline CDR1 and CDR2: NNHDY and SYVADS. The CDR3 DNA, read in part, is TGTGCCAGCAGTGAAAGGGGGCGAGTAAACACA. Amino acid sequence: CASSERGRVNT. The whole CDR3 protein reads CASSERGRVNTEVFF.

In this sample, this clone turned up many times. Gene names are the mouse ones. Read data end 4 residues before the CDR3 end; the end is taken from the germline J gene. The chain links TRBV17 to TRBJ2-5; possible D gene TRBD2, 7 bases. CDR3 length: 13 amino acids. Germline CDR1 is MNHDT and CDR2 is YYDKIL. The CDR3 DNA, read in part, is TGTGCTAGCAGCCCCCGGGGGGCAGAC. Translating gives CASSPRGAD. The full CDR3 protein reads CASSPRGADTQYF.

A remark on this clone: Any gene name here is a mouse gene name. Read coverage stops 3 residues before the CDR3 terminus; the germline J gene supplies the remainder. The V call is TRBV19, the J call TRBJ1-6; the D is unclear. TRBJ1-6 has ORF status, its function being uncertain. V lost 3 bases, J lost 5 bases, and 9 bases lay in between. CDR3 length: 14 residues. CDR1 is FNHDT and CDR2 is SITEND in the germline V gene (reference sequence). The CDR3 spells CASSRSRNNSPLYF. The CDR3 bases that were read are TGTGCCAGCAGTAGGTCCAGGAATAATTCGCCC.

This clone was counted only a few times. Mouse germline and gene names are used. Read coverage stops 4 residues before the CDR3 terminus; the germline J gene supplies the remainder. This chain connects TRBV14 to TRBJ2-5; D perhaps matches TRBD1 (5 bases). The CDR3 is 14 residues long. The germline gives CDR1 SGHDT, CDR2 FRDEAV. CDR3 DNA, as far as it was read: TGTGCCAGCAGTTTCCTCGGCAGGGAAGAC. Translating gives CASSFLGRED. The full CDR3 sequence reads CASSFLGREDTQYF.

Comment on this clone: Gene names and germline match the mouse. The CDR3 end falls 4 residues outside the read, so it is completed with the germline J gene. The chain couples TRBV1 to TRBJ1-1; D is unresolved. Trimming removed 5 bases from V and 0 bases from J, with 7 bases in between. This CDR3 region has 13 residues. Germline V gene data show CDR1 as NSQYPW and CDR2 as LRSPGD (reference sequence). CDR3 region: CTCSPTTNTEVFF. The sequenced CDR3 bases are TGCACCTGCAGTCCCACAACAAACACA.

Remarks on this clone: Gene labels here are mouse ones. The CDR3 end is not reached by the read, which stops 4 residues before it; the germline J gene fills it in. The gene calls are TRBV5 and TRBJ2-7; 7 nucleotides line up with TRBD1. This CDR3 contains 13 residues. In germline, CDR1 is LGHNA, CDR2 YNLKQL (reference sequence). V lost 4 bases, J lost 0 bases, and 0 bases stayed unmatched. The sequenced CDR3 bases are TGTGCCAGCAGCCGACAGGGCTCCTAT. Amino acid sequence: CASSRQGSY. The whole CDR3 sequence is CASSRQGSYEQYF.

Concerning this clone: The gene names here belong to mouse. Read coverage stops 4 residues before the CDR3 terminus; the germline J gene supplies the remainder. The rearrangement links TRBV5 to TRBJ2-1; 11 nucleotides match TRBD2. With 4 bases clipped from V and 3 bases from J, the junction kept 5 bases outside the gene matches. There are 16 residues in the CDR3. From germline, CDR1 is LGHNA and CDR2 YNLKQL (reference sequence). The CDR3 loop is CASSPRDWGPYAEQFF. The sequenced CDR3 bases are TGTGCCAGCAGCCCCCGGGACTGGGGGCCCTATGCT.

This clone turned up a few times. Mouse names are used for the genes. The CDR3 end falls 4 residues outside the read, so it is completed with the germline J gene. The chain is built from TRBV1 and TRBJ2-5, with D unresolved. The ends were cut back, 3 bases at V and 0 bases at J, with 7 bases in the middle. CDR1 is NSQYPW and CDR2 is LRSPGD in the germline V gene (reference sequence). The length of the CDR3 is 14 residues. Partial CDR3 DNA: TGCACCTGCAGTGCCAGACTTAACCAAGAC. Encoded protein: CTCSARLNQD. The whole CDR3 is CTCSARLNQDTQYF.

This clone has more than one count but fewer than ten. Gene names refer to mouse genes. The read terminates 3 residues before the CDR3 end, so the remaining end is supplied by the germline J gene. The rearrangement joins TRBV13-1 to TRBJ1-6; 9 bases are a match to TRBD1. TRBJ1-6 falls under the ORF class, with uncertain function. With 3 bases clipped from V and 0 bases from J, the junction kept 1 base outside the gene matches. The germline CDR1 and CDR2 sequences are NSHNY and SYGAGN. This CDR3 spans 16 amino acids. The DNA read from the CDR3 is TGTGCCAGCAGTGGGGACAGGGTTTCCTATAATTCGCCC. Residues: CASSGDRVSYNSP. In full, the CDR3 reads CASSGDRVSYNSPLYF.

As for this clone: Germline and genes here are mouse. The CDR3 extends 4 residues past the end of the read, so its final part is completed from the germline J gene. V and J are TRBV13-1 and TRBJ2-7, with D perhaps matching TRBD2 (6 bases). CDR3 length: 15 amino acids. The germline CDR1 and CDR2 sequences are NSHNY and SYGAGN. Trimming removed 0 bases from V and 0 bases from J, with 10 bases in between. The DNA read from the CDR3 is TGTGCCAGCAGTGATGCGGGGACTCCCTCCTAT. Its protein product is CASSDAGTPSY. The whole CDR3 sequence reads CASSDAGTPSYEQYF.

Of note for this clone: The gene names given are mouse names. Read data end 4 residues before the CDR3 end; the end is taken from the germline J gene. The chain has TRBV13-1 and TRBJ2-1; TRBD2 matches at 13 bases. Germline V gene data show CDR1 as NSHNY and CDR2 as SYGAGN. The CDR3 spans 16 residues. V was pared by 5 bases and J by 4 bases, with 6 bases of the junction left unmatched. The sequenced part of the CDR3 DNA is TGTGCCAGCAGGGCCGGGACTGGGGGGGGGTATGCT. Residues: CASRAGTGGGYA. The whole CDR3 is CASRAGTGGGYAEQFF.

This clone was picked up a small number of times. Germline and genes: mouse. The CDR3 spells CAWSLSWDRNTGQLYF. Incomplete CDR3 DNA: TGTGCCTGGAGCCTTTCATGGGACAGAAACACCGGG. The chain couples TRBV31 to TRBJ2-2; 7 nucleotides match TRBD1. The read ends 4 residues early relative to the CDR3; the germline J gene fills the gap. The CDR3 spans 16 residues. The germline CDR1 and CDR2 sequences are GKSSPN and SITVG. Trimming at V came to 3 bases and at J to 1 base, leaving 8 bases not matched to a gene.

This clone has more than one count but fewer than ten. Gene names are the mouse ones. Read data end 4 residues before the CDR3 end; the end is taken from the germline J gene. The chain joins TRBV13-3 to TRBJ2-7; 7 bases are a match to TRBD2. Germline-derived CDR1 and CDR2 are NNHDY and SYVADS. J was trimmed by 0 bases and V by 5 bases; bases with no gene match: 5. The length of the CDR3 is 14 residues. The CDR3 reads CASRGRTGSYEQYF. The part of the CDR3 DNA that was read is TGTGCCAGCAGGGGACGGACTGGCTCCTAT.

This clone was seen only a few times. Any gene name here is a mouse gene name. The read ends 4 residues before the CDR3 terminus; that terminus is restored from the germline J gene. Other DNA sequences from this sample encode an identical CDR3 as well. The chain recombines TRBV13-3 with TRBJ2-3, with TRBD2 matching 10 bases. Germline V lookup: CDR1 NNHDY, CDR2 SYVADS. Trimming cost V 5 bases and J 0 bases; bases outside gene matches: 3. CDR3 size: 15 residues. The CDR3 reads CASSRDWGSAETLYF. CDR3 DNA, as far as it was read: TGTGCCAGCAGCCGGGACTGGGGTAGTGCAGAA.

Comment on this clone: Here the gene names and germline are mouse. The read is 4 residues too short to cover the CDR3 end, so that end is filled in from the germline J gene. This sequence joins TRBV13-2 and TRBJ1-2, with TRBD1 identical over 7 bases. J gave up 0 bases and V 5 bases, and 4 bases lay outside the gene matches. CDR1 NNHNN and CDR2 SYGAGS come from the germline V gene (reference sequence). CDR3 length: 14 residues. CDR3 amino acids: CASGETGTNSDYTF. The CDR3 DNA, read in part, is TGTGCCAGCGGGGAGACAGGGACAAACTCC.

Notes on this clone: Gene names are mouse gene names. The read ends 4 residues before the CDR3 terminus; that terminus is restored from the germline J gene. This chain connects TRBV19 to TRBJ2-1; 10 nucleotides line up with TRBD2. Trimming at V came to 6 bases and at J to 6 bases, leaving 9 bases not matched to a gene. In germline, CDR1 is FNHDT, CDR2 SITEND (reference sequence). This CDR3 comprises 15 residues. CDR3 in amino acids: CASTLPGLGFAEQFF. The sequenced CDR3 bases are TGTGCCAGCACCCTCCCGGGACTGGGGTTTGCT.

Only a few counts were recorded for this clone. All gene names here are mouse names. The read ends 4 residues early relative to the CDR3; the germline J gene fills the gap. The chain combines TRBV19 with TRBJ2-1; 12 bases are a match to TRBD1. The CDR3 runs 16 residues. J was trimmed by 3 bases and V by 4 bases; bases with no gene match: 5. In germline, CDR1 is FNHDT, CDR2 SITEND (reference sequence). CDR3 DNA, as far as it was read: TGTGCCAGCAGTCCGGGACAGGGGGCAAGCTATGCT. Its protein is CASSPGQGASYA. The full CDR3 reads CASSPGQGASYAEQFF.

This clone has more than one count but fewer than ten. Any gene name here is a mouse gene name. The read ends 4 residues early relative to the CDR3; the germline J gene fills the gap. The chain combines TRBV13-2 with TRBJ2-7; D gene uncertain. CDR1 NNHNN and CDR2 SYGAGS come from the germline V gene (reference sequence). Between the trimmed V and J ends, which lost 0 bases and 3 bases, there was a span of 10 bases. The CDR3 covers 14 residues. CDR3 DNA (partial): TGTGCCAGCGGTGATGCAGGTCAAAACTAT. It encodes CASGDAGQNY. The whole CDR3 sequence reads CASGDAGQNYEQYF.

In its sample, this clone was seen a few times. Gene names are the mouse ones. The read ends 4 residues shy of where the CDR3 ends; the end is completed using the germline J gene. The chain couples TRBV31 to TRBJ2-3; 13 positions agree with TRBD2. CDR3 length: 16 residues. From germline, CDR1 is GKSSPN and CDR2 SITVG. V lost 1 base, J lost 2 bases, and 3 bases stayed unmatched. CDR3: CAWSPGLGGVAETLYF. Incomplete CDR3 DNA: TGTGCCTGGAGTCCGGGACTGGGGGGGGTTGCAGAA. Full variable domain (missing parts from reference TRBV31 and TRBJ2-3): AQTIHQWPVAEIKAVGSPLSLGCTIKGKSSPNLYWYWQATGGTLQQLFYSITVGQVESVVQLNLSASRPKDDQFILSTEKLLLSHSGFYLCAWSPGLGGVAETLYFGSGTRLTVL.

Of note for this clone: Gene names are the mouse ones. The CDR3 goes on 4 residues after the read ends, and that part is filled in from the germline J gene. The V gene is TRBV1, the J gene TRBJ2-2, with D unclear. Trimming removed 0 bases from V and 1 base from J, with 6 bases in between. Germline CDR1 NSQYPW, CDR2 LRSPGD (reference sequence). CDR3 length: 15 residues. The chain's CDR3 is CTCSADLQNTGQLYF. The sequenced CDR3 bases are TGCACCTGCAGTGCAGATCTACAAAACACCGGG.

With respect to this clone: The gene names given are mouse names. The CDR3 end is not reached by the read, which stops 4 residues before it; the germline J gene fills it in. The chain recombines TRBV13-1 with TRBJ2-1; TRBD2 matches 9 bases. The CDR3 contains 15 residues. Germline CDR1 is NSHNY and CDR2 is SYGAGN. The V and J ends lost 2 bases and 4 bases, in that order; junction bases with no gene match: 4. CDR3 DNA (partial): TGTGCCAGCAGTGAAGACTGGGGGTTTTATGCT. This encodes CASSEDWGFYA. The full CDR3 reads CASSEDWGFYAEQFF.

Note on this clone: The gene symbols are mouse symbols. Read data end 4 residues before the CDR3 end; the end is taken from the germline J gene. This chain connects TRBV13-1 to TRBJ2-7, with 9 bases that match TRBD1. Germline V gene data show CDR1 as NSHNY and CDR2 as SYGAGN. The length of the CDR3 is 16 residues. The sequenced CDR3 bases are TGTGCCAGCAGTGATGCTTGGACAGGGGTTTGGGAT. It translates to CASSDAWTGVWD. The whole CDR3 sequence reads CASSDAWTGVWDEQYF.

A word on this clone: Genes and germline come from the mouse. Read sequence stops 4 residues before the CDR3 end, and the germline J gene provides the missing end. This rearrangement joins TRBV13-2 to TRBJ2-2; 11 bases line up with TRBD2. CDR1 is NNHNN and CDR2 is SYGAGS in the germline V gene (reference sequence). Germline trimming cut 2 bases from V and 2 bases from J; bases unmatched to any gene: 5. The CDR3 consists of 17 residues. CDR3 DNA, as far as it was read: TGTGCCAGCGGTGACTCCCGGGACTGGGGGAACACCGGG. This codes for CASGDSRDWGNTG. The entire CDR3 is CASGDSRDWGNTGQLYF.

This clone turned up a few times. The gene names here belong to mouse. Coverage ceases 4 residues before the CDR3 finishes, and the germline J gene fills in the end. The same CDR3 is also encoded by other DNA sequences in this sample. The chain uses TRBV31 and TRBJ2-1; 11 positions agree with TRBD2. Germline CDR1 is GKSSPN and CDR2 is SITVG. This CDR3 has 15 residues. The V and J ends lost 3 bases and 1 base, in that order; junction bases with no gene match: 2. The CDR3 bases that were read are TGTGCCTGGAGGGGGACTGGGGGAAACTATGCT. Encoded protein: CAWRGTGGNYA. From start to end, the CDR3 is CAWRGTGGNYAEQFF.